This TCR beta chain was recorded in a study of T cells after yellow fever vaccination. General study results and limits: The CD4 compartment and the CD8 compartment contained a small share of clonotypes in common.

A word on this clonotype: Its target is unknown.

V was pared by 2 bases and J by 4 bases, with 4 bases of the junction left unmatched. The CDR3 length is 15 residues. Germline loops: CDR1 MGHRA, CDR2 YSYEKL. TCRdb called the 5' RACE reads again in MiXCR, with one record for every CDR3 protein. The sample includes 150,000 to 200,000 distinct CDR3 sequences, roughly 9.6% seen only once; the top ten take 35% to 40%. Source: CD8+ T cells sorted from PBMCs, taken 15 days after the yellow fever booster vaccination. The rearrangement uses TRBV4-1 and TRBJ2-1, with 8 bases identical to TRBD2. The origin of this receptor is a young man who received the YFV17D yellow fever vaccine. The CDR3 region is CASSQSAGVYNEQFF. The CDR3, as DNA: TGCGCCAGCAGCCAATCAGCGGGGGTATACAATGAGCAGTTCTTC.